The text below deals with one T cell receptor beta chain. The antigen is undetermined. This specimen comes from a study of CD4 T cells in relation to SARS-CoV-2 and coronaviruses. Findings and limits, study-wide: Memory recall responses, not primary responses primed in culture, are what the assay detects.

Unexposed donor CD4+ T cells date from about 2011-2018, before the COVID-19 pandemic. Generated by immunoSEQ multiplex PCR, the TCRdb table keeps only in-frame clones and is missing some. The table has about 70,000 clones, 80% to 90% seen once. The CDR3 covers 15 residues. Germline trimming cut 4 bases from V and 6 bases from J; bases unmatched to any gene: 8. The germline gives CDR1 SGHAT, CDR2 FQNNGV. Sequencing was carried out using memory CD4+ T cells from PBMCs. The J gene is TRBJ2-2, the V gene TRBV11-2; 7 bases match TRBD1. This receptor was obtained from a human donor in good health. CDR3 DNA: TGTGCCAGCAGCTGGGTGACAGGGTCGGCCGGGGAGCTGTTTTTT. It is translated as CASSWVTGSAGELFF.